The present T cell receptor beta chain was sequenced within a study of blood T cell repertoires in COVID-19. Looking at the study overall: Specimens from acute and convalescent COVID-19 originated in the United States, Italy and Spain. From T cells, B-cell-depleted T cells, or PBMCs came the material, which was cDNA or gDNA.

How the authors handled the data: Estimates of nucleated cell counts were drawn from the amplification of reference gene primers. Libraries were prepared by immunoSEQ multiplex PCR; TCRdb keeps only in-frame clonotypes and omits some of them. The V and J calls and clone size were taken over from that table, and D and trimming were inferred from the DNA. The sample lists 150,000 to 200,000 clones, about 93% occurring once. This CDR3 has 14 amino acids. CDR1 is SGHRS, CDR2 YFSETQ, per germline. The germline V and J ends were trimmed by 5 bases and 7 bases, with 15 bases remaining between them. The chain employs TRBV5-1 and TRBJ1-4; D uncertain. The sequence was obtained from a woman aged 45-65 years with acute or convalescent COVID-19. Sample: peripheral blood. The CDR3 protein is CASSQTGRVEKLFF. As DNA, the CDR3 is TGCGCCAGCAGTCAGACGGGGAGGGTTGAAAAACTGTTTTTT.